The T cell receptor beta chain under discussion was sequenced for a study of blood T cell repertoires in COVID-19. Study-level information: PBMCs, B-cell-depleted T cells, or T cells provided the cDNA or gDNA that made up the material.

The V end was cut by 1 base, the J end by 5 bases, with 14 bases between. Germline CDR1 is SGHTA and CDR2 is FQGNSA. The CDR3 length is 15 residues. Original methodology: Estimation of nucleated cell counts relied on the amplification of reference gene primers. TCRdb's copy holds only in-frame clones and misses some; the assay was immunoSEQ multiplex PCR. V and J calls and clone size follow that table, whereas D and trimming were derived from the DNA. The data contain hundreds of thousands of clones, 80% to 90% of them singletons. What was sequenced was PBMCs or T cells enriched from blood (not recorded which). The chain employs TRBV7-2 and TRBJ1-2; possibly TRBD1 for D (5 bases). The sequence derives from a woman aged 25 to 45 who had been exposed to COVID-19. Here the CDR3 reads CASSLGDSLSYGYTF. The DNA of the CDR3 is TGTGCCAGCAGCTTAGGAGACAGCTTATCTTATGGCTACACCTTC.